This T cell receptor (beta chain) was obtained from a study of read filtering for tumor transcriptome and immune sequencing. The library was built from 400 to 500 ng RNA with molecular barcoded adaptors for alpha/delta and beta/gamma chains. TCRdb passed the reads through MiXCR, listing each CDR3 protein once. This sample yields roughly 93,000 distinct CDR3 sequences, of which 20% to 25% are seen a single time; over 10% belongs to the top ten. The CDR3 has 12 residues. Germline V gives CDR1 SQVTM, CDR2 ANQGSEA. V lost 0 bases and J lost 5; bases outside the gene matches: 1. V and J are TRBV29-1 and TRBJ2-7, with TRBD2 identical over 7 bases. The receptor was derived from a donor over 35 with multiple myeloma. The sequenced material came from a population of CD138-negative cells sorted from bone marrow. CDR3 nucleotide sequence: TGCAGCGTTGAAGAAGCGGGGAACGAGCAGTACTTC. Translated: CSVEEAGNEQYF.